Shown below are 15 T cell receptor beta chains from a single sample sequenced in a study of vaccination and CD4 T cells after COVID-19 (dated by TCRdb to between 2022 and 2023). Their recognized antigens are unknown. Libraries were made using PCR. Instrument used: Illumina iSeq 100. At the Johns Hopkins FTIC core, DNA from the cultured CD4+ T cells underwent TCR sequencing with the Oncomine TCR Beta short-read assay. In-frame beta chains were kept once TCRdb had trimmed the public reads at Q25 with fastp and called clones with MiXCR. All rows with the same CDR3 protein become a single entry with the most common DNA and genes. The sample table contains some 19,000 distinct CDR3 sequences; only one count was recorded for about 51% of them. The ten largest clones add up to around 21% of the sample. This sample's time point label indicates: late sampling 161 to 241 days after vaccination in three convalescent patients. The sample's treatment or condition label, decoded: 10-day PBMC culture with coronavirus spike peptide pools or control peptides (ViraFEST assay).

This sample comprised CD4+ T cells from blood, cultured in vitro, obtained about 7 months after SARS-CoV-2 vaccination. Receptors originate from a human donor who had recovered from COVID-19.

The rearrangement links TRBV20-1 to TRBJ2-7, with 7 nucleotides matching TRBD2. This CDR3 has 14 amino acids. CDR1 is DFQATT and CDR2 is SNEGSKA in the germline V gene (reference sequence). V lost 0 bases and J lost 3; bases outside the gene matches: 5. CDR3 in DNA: TGCAGTGCTAGAGATCCGACTAGCTTCTACGAGCAGTACTTC. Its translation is CSARDPTSFYEQYF.

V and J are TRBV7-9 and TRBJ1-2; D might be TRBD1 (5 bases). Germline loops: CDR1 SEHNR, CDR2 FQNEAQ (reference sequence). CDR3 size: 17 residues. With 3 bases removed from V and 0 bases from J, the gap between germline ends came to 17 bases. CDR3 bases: TGTGCCAGCAGCTTGGTCCGGGGCAATCCCTCTAACTATGGCTACACCTTC. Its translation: CASSLVRGNPSNYGYTF.

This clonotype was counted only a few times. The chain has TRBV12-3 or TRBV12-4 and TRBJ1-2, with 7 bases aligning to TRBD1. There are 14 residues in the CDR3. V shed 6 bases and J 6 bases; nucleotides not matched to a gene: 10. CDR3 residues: CASRLSGQVHGYTF. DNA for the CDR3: TGTGCCAGCAGACTTTCAGGACAGGTCCATGGCTACACCTTC.

The CDR3 loop reads CASSQDHHPGSPLKTQYF. CDR3 DNA sequence: TGCGCCAGCAGCCAAGACCATCACCCGGGGAGCCCTCTAAAGACCCAGTACTTC. The chain combines TRBV4-1 with TRBJ2-5; a possible D gene is TRBD2 (5 bases). Germline V gene sequence: CDR1 MGHRA, CDR2 YSYEKL. The CDR3 runs 18 residues. The V gene lost 0 bases and the J gene lost 6 bases, with 23 bases spanning the gap.

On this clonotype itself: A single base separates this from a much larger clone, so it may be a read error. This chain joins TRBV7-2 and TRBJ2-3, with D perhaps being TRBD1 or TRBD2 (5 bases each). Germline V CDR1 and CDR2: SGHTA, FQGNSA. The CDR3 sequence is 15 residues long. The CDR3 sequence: CASSHRDRSTGTQYF. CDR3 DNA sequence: TGTGCCAGCAGCCACCGGGACCGGAGCACAGGTACGCAGTATTTT.

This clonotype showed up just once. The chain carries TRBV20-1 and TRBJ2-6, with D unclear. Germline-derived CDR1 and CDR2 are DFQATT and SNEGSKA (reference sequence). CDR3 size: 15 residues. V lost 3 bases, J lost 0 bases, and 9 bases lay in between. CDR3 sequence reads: CSASDVSSGANVLTF. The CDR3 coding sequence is TGCAGTGCTAGTGACGTTAGCTCTGGGGCCAACGTCCTGACTTTC.

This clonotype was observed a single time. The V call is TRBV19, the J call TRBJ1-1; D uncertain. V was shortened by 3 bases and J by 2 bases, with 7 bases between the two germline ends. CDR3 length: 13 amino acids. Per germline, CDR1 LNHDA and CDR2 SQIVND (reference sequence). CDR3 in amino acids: CASSMRENTEAFF. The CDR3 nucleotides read TGTGCCAGTAGTATGCGTGAAAACACTGAAGCTTTCTTT.

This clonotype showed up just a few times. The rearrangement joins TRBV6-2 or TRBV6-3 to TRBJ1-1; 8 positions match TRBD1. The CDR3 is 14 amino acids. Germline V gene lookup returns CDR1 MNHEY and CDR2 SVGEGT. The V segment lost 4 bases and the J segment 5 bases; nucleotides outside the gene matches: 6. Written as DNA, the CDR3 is TGTGCCAGCAGTTCTATGGGACAGGTGACTGAAGCTTTCTTT. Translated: CASSSMGQVTEAFF.

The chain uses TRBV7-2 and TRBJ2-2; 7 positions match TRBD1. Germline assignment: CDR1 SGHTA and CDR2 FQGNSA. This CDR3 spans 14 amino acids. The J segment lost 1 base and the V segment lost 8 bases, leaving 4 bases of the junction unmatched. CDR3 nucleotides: TGTGCCAGCCAGGGACAGAAGAACACCGGGGAGCTGTTTTTT. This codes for CASQGQKNTGELFF. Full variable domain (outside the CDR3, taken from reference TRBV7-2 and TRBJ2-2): GAGVSQSPSNKVTEKGKDVELRCDPISGHTALYWYRQSLGQGLEFLIYFQGNSAPDKSGLPSDRFSAERTGGSVSTLTIQRTQQEDSAVYLCASQGQKNTGELFFGEGSRLTVL.

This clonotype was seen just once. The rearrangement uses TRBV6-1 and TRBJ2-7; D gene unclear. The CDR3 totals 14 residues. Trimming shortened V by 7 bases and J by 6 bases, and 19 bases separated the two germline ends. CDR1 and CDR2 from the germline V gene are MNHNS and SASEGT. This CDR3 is CASTLDPNGREQYF. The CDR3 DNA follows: TGTGCCAGCACCTTGGATCCGAACGGGCGCGAGCAGTACTTC.

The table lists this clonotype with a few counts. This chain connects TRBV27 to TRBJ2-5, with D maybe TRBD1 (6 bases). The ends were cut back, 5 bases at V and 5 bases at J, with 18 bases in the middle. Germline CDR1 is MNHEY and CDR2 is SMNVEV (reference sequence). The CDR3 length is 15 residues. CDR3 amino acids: CASSPGTSGLETQYF. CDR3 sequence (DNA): TGTGCCAGCAGTCCCGGGACATCGGGGCTCGAGACCCAGTACTTC.

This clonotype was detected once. The CDR3 protein is CASSLPGAPTTEAFF. For the CDR3, the DNA is TGTGCCAGCAGCTTACCGGGGGCGCCGACCACTGAAGCTTTCTTT. This chain joins TRBV11-3 and TRBJ1-1; tentative D call: TRBD1 (6 bases). This CDR3 spans 15 amino acids. The germline gives CDR1 SGHNT, CDR2 YENEEA. The germline V and J ends were trimmed by 2 bases and 4 bases, with 14 bases remaining between them.

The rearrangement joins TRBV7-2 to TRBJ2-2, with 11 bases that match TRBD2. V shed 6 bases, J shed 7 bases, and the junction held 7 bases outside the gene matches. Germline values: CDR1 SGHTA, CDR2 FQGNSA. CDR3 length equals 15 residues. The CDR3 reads CASSYSGGANGELFF. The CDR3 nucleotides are TGTGCCAGCAGTTATAGCGGGGGGGCCAACGGGGAGCTGTTTTTT.

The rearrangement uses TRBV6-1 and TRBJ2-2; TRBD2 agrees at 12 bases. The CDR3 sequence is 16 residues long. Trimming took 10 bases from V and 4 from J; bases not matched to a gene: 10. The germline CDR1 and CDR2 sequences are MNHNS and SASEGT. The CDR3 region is CAILRLAGDSTGELFF. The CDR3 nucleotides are TGTGCCATCCTTAGACTAGCGGGAGATAGCACCGGGGAGCTGTTTTTT.

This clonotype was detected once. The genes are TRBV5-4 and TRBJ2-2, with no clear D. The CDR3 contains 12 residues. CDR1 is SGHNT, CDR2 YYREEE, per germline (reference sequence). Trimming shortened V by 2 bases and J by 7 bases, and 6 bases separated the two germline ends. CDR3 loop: CASSFVSGELFF. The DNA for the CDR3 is TGTGCCAGCAGCTTTGTTAGCGGGGAGCTGTTTTTT. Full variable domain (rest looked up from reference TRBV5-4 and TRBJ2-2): ETGVTQSPTHLIKTRGQQVTLRCSSQSGHNTVSWYQQALGQGPQFIFQYYREEENGRGNFPPRFSGLQFPNYSSELNVNALELDDSALYLCASSFVSGELFFGEGSRLTVL.